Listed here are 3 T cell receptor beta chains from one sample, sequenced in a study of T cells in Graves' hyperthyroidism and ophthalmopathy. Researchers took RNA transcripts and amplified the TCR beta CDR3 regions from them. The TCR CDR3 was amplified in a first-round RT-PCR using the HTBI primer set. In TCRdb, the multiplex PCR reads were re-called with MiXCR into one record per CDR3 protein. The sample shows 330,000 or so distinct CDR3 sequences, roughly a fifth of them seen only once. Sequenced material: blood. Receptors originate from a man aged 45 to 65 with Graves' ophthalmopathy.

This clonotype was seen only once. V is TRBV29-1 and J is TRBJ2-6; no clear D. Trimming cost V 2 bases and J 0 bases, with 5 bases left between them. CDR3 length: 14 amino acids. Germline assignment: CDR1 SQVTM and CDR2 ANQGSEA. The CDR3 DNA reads TGCAGCGTTGAACTGGGCTCTGGGGCCAACGTCCTGACTTTC. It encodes CSVELGSGANVLTF.

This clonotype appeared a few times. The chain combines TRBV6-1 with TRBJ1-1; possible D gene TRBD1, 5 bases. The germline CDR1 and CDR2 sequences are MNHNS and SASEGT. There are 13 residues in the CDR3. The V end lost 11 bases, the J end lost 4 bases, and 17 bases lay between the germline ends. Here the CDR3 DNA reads TGTGCCGTAGCCCGAGGGGAGCTCACTGAAGCTTTCTTT. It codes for CAVARGELTEAFF.

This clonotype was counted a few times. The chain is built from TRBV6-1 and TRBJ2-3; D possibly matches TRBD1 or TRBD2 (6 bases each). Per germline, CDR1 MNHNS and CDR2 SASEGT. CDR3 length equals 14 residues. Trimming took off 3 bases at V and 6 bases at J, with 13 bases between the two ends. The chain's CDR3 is CASSDRGGPDTQYF. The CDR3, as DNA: TGTGCCAGCAGTGACAGGGGAGGACCGGATACGCAGTATTTT.